The 18 T cell receptor beta chains below were found in one sample sequenced in a study of CD4+ T cells in melanoma (dated by TCRdb to the early 2020s). Receptor libraries were prepared by the immunoSEQ multiplex PCR assay. Held by TCRdb, this immuneACCESS table contains in-frame sequences only and omits some clones. Under half of the omission traces to an unresolved V gene where checked; the cause of the rest is unknown. The sample table holds roughly 140,000 clones, of which 80% to 95% were seen once. In total, the top ten clones hold about 1.5% of the sample. These receptor sequences come from a human donor with melanoma.

The chain combines TRBV5-1 with TRBJ2-1; tentative D call: TRBD2 (5 bases). This CDR3 spans 13 amino acids. Deletions cut 5 bases from V and 1 base from J, with 7 bases between. Germline CDR1 SGHRS, CDR2 YFSETQ. CDR3: CASRADSYNEQFF. The CDR3, as DNA: TGCGCCAGCAGAGCGGATTCCTACAATGAGCAGTTCTTC.

This chain joins TRBV2 and TRBJ2-1; 7 bases map to TRBD1. The CDR3 totals 14 residues. Germline lookup yields CDR1 SNHLY and CDR2 FYNNEI. V lost 4 bases to trimming and J lost 4 bases; unmatched junction nucleotides: 4. CDR3 in amino acids: CASSASTGYNEQFF. CDR3 in DNA: TGTGCCAGCAGTGCCTCGACAGGGTACAATGAGCAGTTCTTC.

The rearrangement uses TRBV10-3 and TRBJ2-1, with D unclear. The germline gives CDR1 ENHRY, CDR2 SYGVKD. The CDR3 runs 12 residues. Trimming took 4 bases from V and 8 from J, leaving 9 bases between them. CDR3 protein: CAISGATDEQFF. The CDR3 bases are TGTGCCATCAGTGGCGCAACGGATGAGCAGTTCTTC.

V is TRBV4-1 and J is TRBJ2-3; TRBD2 might be the D (5 bases). CDR1 and CDR2 (germline): MGHRA, YSYEKL. This CDR3 is 16 amino acids long. The V end lost 1 base, the J end lost 4 bases, and 15 bases lay between the germline ends. The CDR3, as DNA: TGCGCCAGCAGCCAAGGCCGGGAACTAGGTCCAGATACGCAGTATTTT. Translation gives CASSQGRELGPDTQYF.

The chain carries TRBV6-6 and TRBJ2-1; no firm D call. The germline V gene has CDR1 MNHNY and CDR2 SVGAGI (reference sequence). CDR3 length: 14 amino acids. V was pared by 2 bases and J by 9 bases, with 14 bases between. CDR3 region: CASSYAEWLGEQFF. For the CDR3, the DNA is TGTGCCAGCAGTTACGCGGAATGGCTCGGTGAGCAGTTCTTC.

This sequence joins TRBV5-1 and TRBJ2-5, with TRBD2 identical over 11 bases. The CDR3 has 18 residues. V was pared by 0 bases and J by 5 bases, with 12 bases of the junction left unmatched. Germline CDR1 is SGHRS and CDR2 is YFSETQ. CDR3 sequence reads: CASSLALAGGVRGETQYF. In DNA, the CDR3 is TGCGCCAGCAGCTTGGCCCTAGCGGGGGGCGTTCGTGGGGAGACCCAGTACTTC.

The gene calls are TRBV18 and TRBJ1-5; 10 positions agree with TRBD1. Germline lookup yields CDR1 KGHSH and CDR2 LQKENI. J gave up 9 bases and V 5 bases, and 13 bases lay outside the gene matches. The CDR3 runs to 16 residues. This CDR3 reads CASSAPGTGAERPQHF. In nucleotides, the CDR3 is TGTGCCAGCTCAGCCCCCGGGACAGGGGCTGAACGGCCCCAGCATTTT.

This chain uses TRBV25-1 with TRBJ1-2; 10 bases are shared with TRBD1. J lost 7 bases, V lost 2 bases, and 4 bases had no gene match. CDR1 is MGHDK, CDR2 SYGVNS, per germline. This CDR3 has 14 amino acids. The CDR3 loop reads CASSEPTGGGGYTF. CDR3 bases: TGTGCCAGCAGTGAACCGACAGGGGGCGGTGGCTACACCTTC.

The chain combines TRBV30 with TRBJ1-3, with D uncertain. The germline V gene has CDR1 GTSNPN and CDR2 SVGIG (reference sequence). This CDR3 has 13 residues. The ends were cut back, 4 bases at V and 3 bases at J, with 10 bases in the middle. The CDR3 region is CAWTRAGGNTIYF. DNA for the CDR3: TGTGCCTGGACCCGGGCCGGTGGAAACACCATATATTTT.

This chain connects TRBV9 to TRBJ2-2, with TRBD1 identical over 7 bases. The CDR3 sequence is 16 residues long. Germline CDR1 reads SGDLS; CDR2 reads YYNGEE. V lost 3 bases, J lost 0 bases, and 5 bases stayed unmatched. The CDR3 loop is CASSARGTANTGELFF. The CDR3 bases are TGTGCCAGCAGCGCCCGAGGGACAGCGAACACCGGGGAGCTGTTTTTT.

V usage is TRBV5-4 and J usage is TRBJ2-1, with D unclear. V was clipped by 2 bases and J by 5 bases, with 8 bases between them. Germline V lookup: CDR1 SGHNT, CDR2 YYREEE (reference sequence). This CDR3 comprises 13 residues. CDR3 in amino acids: CASSFGRDNEQFF. CDR3 nucleotide sequence: TGTGCCAGCAGCTTCGGACGGGACAATGAGCAGTTCTTC.

The V and J genes are TRBV2 and TRBJ2-5; D is possibly TRBD1 (5 bases). This CDR3 spans 12 amino acids. V was trimmed by 6 bases and J by 3 bases, leaving 8 bases between them. CDR1 is SNHLY, CDR2 FYNNEI, per germline. CDR3 in amino acids: CASRGREETQYF. The CDR3 nucleotides read TGTGCCAGCAGGGGCAGGGAAGAGACCCAGTACTTC.

This clone appeared a single time. V usage is TRBV20-1 and J usage is TRBJ1-1; no clear D. Per the germline V gene, CDR1 is DFQATT and CDR2 is SNEGSKA (reference sequence). The CDR3 has 11 residues. Between the trimmed V and J ends, which lost 6 bases and 3 bases, there was a span of 8 bases. For the CDR3, the DNA is TGCAGTGCGCTTGAAGACACTGAAGCTTTCTTT. It codes for CSALEDTEAFF.

In DNA, the CDR3 is TGTGCCAGCAGCCGCGGACAGCTTGACGAGCAGTACTTC. It specifies CASSRGQLDEQYF. This sequence joins TRBV9 and TRBJ2-7; possibly TRBD1 for D (6 bases). The V gene lost 4 bases and the J gene lost 5 bases, with 13 bases spanning the gap. This CDR3 is built from 13 residues. The germline CDR1 and CDR2 sequences are SGDLS and YYNGEE. Together with reference TRBV9 and TRBJ2-7, the CDR3 gives the full variable domain: DSGVTQTPKHLITATGQRVTLRCSPRSGDLSVYWYQQSLDQGLQFLIQYYNGEERAKGNILERFSAQQFPDLHSELNLSSLELGDSALYFCASSRGQLDEQYFGPGTRLTVT.

The J gene is TRBJ2-5, the V gene TRBV2, with D hard to call. This CDR3 region has 15 residues. V lost 1 base and J 0 bases, leaving 9 bases between the germline ends. Germline-derived CDR1 and CDR2 are SNHLY and FYNNEI. Written as DNA, the CDR3 is TGTGCCAGCAGTGAAGAGGTGGGGTACCAAGAGACCCAGTACTTC. Translating it yields CASSEEVGYQETQYF.

The chain employs TRBV5-1 and TRBJ2-7, with D possibly matching TRBD1 (6 bases). Germline V gene data show CDR1 as SGHRS and CDR2 as YFSETQ. The CDR3 consists of 14 residues. The ends were cut back, 1 base at V and 5 bases at J, with 13 bases in the middle. The CDR3 DNA is TGCGCCAGCAGCTTGACAGGGTCCCCTAACGAGCAGTACTTC. This codes for CASSLTGSPNEQYF.

The J gene is TRBJ1-2, the V gene TRBV6-1; D is uncertain. V lost 8 bases and J lost 0, with 16 bases in between. Germline CDR1 reads MNHNS; CDR2 reads SASEGT. The CDR3 sequence is 15 residues long. The chain's CDR3 is CASQKSLSTNYGYTF. The CDR3 nucleotides read TGTGCCAGCCAAAAGTCCCTCTCAACTAACTATGGCTACACCTTC.

The V gene is TRBV11-3, the J gene TRBJ2-1, with 11 bases identical to TRBD2. The trim removed 5 bases at V and 8 bases at J, leaving 8 bases unmatched. CDR1 is SGHNT, CDR2 YENEEA, per germline. This CDR3 has 15 amino acids. DNA for the CDR3: TGTGCCAGCAGCCCTAGACTAGCGGGGAGGGATGAGCAGTTCTTC. Translation: CASSPRLAGRDEQFF.